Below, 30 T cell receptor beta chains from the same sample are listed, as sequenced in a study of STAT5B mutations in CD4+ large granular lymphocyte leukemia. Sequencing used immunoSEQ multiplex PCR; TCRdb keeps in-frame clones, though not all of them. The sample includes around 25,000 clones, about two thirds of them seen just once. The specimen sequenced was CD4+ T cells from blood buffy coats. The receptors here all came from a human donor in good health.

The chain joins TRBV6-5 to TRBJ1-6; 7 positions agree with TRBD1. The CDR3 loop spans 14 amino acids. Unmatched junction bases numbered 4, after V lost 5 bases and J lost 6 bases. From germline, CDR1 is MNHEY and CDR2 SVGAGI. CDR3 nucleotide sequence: TGTGCCAGCAGTCTCGACAGGGTTAATTCACCCCTCCACTTT. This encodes CASSLDRVNSPLHF.

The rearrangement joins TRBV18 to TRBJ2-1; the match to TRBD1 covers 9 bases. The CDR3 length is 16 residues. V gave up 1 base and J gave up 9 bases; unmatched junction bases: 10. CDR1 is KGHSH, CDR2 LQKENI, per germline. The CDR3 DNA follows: TGTGCCAGCTCACCACTTCTACCGGGACAGGGCAGTGAGCAGTTCTTC. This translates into CASSPLLPGQGSEQFF.

Written as DNA, the CDR3 is TGTGCCAGCAGTGATCGCCGTATAGAGGGGAGAAACAATGAGCAGTTCTTC. Amino acid sequence: CASSDRRIEGRNNEQFF. V and J are TRBV6-1 and TRBJ2-1; D possibly matches TRBD1 or TRBD2 (5 bases each). In germline, CDR1 is MNHNS, CDR2 SASEGT. V shed 3 bases and J shed 5 bases, with 20 bases lying between them. The CDR3 runs 17 residues.

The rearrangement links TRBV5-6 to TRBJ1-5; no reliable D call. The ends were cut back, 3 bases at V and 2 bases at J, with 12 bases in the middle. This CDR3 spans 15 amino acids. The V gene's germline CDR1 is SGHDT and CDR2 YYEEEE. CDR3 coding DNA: TGTGCCAGCAGCTCGCGACTAGGAGGCAATCAGCCCCAGCATTTT. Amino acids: CASSSRLGGNQPQHF.

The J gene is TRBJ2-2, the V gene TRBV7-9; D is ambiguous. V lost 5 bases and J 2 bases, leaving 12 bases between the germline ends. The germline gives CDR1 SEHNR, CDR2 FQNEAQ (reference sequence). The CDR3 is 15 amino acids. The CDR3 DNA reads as TGTGCCAGCAGCATACGTCTGGGAAACACCGGGGAGCTGTTTTTT. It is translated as CASSIRLGNTGELFF. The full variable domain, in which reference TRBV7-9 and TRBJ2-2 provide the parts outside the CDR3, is DTGVSQNPRHKITKRGQNVTFRCDPISEHNRLYWYRQTLGQGPEFLTYFQNEAQLEKSRLLSDRFSAERPKGSFSTLEIQRTEQGDSAMYLCASSIRLGNTGELFFGEGSRLTVL.

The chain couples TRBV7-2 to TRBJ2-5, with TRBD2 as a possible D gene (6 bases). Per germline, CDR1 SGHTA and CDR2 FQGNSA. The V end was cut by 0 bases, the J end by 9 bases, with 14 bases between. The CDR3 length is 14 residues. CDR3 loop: CASSLATGVGAQYF. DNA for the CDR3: TGTGCCAGCAGCTTAGCGACGGGGGTCGGGGCCCAGTACTTC.

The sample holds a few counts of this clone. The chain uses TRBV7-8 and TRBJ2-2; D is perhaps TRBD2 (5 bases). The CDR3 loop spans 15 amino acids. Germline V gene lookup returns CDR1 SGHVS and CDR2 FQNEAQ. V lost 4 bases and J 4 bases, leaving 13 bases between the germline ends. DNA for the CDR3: TGTGCCAGCAGCTCCCAGTCGGGGAGCACCGGGGAGCTGTTTTTT. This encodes CASSSQSGSTGELFF.

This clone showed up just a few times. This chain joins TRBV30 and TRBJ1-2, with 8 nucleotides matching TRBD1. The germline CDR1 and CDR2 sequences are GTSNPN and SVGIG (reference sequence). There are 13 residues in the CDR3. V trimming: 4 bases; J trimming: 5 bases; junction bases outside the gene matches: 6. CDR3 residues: CAWKRDRPYGYTF. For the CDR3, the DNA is TGTGCCTGGAAGAGGGACAGGCCTTATGGCTACACCTTC.

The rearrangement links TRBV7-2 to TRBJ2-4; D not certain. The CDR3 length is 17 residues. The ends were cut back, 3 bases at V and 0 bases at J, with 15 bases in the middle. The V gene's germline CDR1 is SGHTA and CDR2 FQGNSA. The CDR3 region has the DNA TGTGCCAGCAGCTTGGGGTTTGGTCCCCTAGCCAAAAACATTCAGTACTTC. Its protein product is CASSLGFGPLAKNIQYF.

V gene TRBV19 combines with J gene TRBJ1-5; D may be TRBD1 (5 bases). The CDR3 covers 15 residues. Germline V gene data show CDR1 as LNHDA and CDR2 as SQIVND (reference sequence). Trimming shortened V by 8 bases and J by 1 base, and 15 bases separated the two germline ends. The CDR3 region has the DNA TGTGCCAGTCGGAGAGGGGTTAGGAGCAATCAGCCCCAGCATTTT. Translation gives CASRRGVRSNQPQHF.

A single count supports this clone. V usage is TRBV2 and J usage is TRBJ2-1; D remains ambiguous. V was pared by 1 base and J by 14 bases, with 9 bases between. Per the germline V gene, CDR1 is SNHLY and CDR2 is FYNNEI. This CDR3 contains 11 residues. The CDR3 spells CASSEDSPEFF. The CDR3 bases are TGTGCCAGCAGTGAAGACAGCCCAGAGTTCTTC.

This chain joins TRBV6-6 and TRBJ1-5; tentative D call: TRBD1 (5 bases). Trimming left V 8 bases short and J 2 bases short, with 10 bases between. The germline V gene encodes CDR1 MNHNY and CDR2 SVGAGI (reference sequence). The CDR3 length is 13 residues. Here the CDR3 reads CASQGGGNQPQHF. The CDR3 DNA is TGTGCCAGCCAGGGTGGCGGCAATCAGCCCCAGCATTTT.

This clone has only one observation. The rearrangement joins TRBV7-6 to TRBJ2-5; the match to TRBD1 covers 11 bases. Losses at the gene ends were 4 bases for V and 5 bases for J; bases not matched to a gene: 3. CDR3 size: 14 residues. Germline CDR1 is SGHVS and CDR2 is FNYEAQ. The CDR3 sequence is CASSWTGGRETQYF. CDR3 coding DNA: TGTGCCAGCAGCTGGACAGGGGGCAGGGAGACCCAGTACTTC. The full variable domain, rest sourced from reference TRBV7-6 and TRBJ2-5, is GAGVSQSPRYKVTKRGQDVALRCDPISGHVSLYWYRQALGQGPEFLTYFNYEAQQDKSGLPNDRFSAERPEGSISTLTIQRTEQRDSAMYRCASSWTGGRETQYFGPGTRLLVL.

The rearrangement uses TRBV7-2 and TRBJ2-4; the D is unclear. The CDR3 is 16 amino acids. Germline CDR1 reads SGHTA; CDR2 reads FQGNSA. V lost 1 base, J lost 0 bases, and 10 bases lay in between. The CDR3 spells CASSLVGQTAKNIQYF. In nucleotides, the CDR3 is TGTGCCAGCAGCTTAGTTGGGCAGACAGCCAAAAACATTCAGTACTTC.

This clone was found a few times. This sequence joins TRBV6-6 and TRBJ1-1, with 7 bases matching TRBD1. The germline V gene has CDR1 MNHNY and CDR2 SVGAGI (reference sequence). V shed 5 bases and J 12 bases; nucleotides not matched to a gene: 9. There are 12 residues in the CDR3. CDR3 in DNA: TGTGCCAGCAGTGCCCGACAGGGTTTGACTTTCTTT. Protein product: CASSARQGLTFF.

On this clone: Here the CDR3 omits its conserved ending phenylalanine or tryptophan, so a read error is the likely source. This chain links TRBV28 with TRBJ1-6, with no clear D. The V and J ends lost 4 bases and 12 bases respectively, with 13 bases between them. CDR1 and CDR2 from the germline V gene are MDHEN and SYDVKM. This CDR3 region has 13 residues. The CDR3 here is CASSSYVQRPLHL. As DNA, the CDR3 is TGTGCCAGCAGTTCATACGTTCAGAGACCCCTCCACCTT.

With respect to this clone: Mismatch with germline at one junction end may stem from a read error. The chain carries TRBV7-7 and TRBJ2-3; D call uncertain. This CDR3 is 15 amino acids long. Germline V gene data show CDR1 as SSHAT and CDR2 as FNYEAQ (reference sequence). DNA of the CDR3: TGTGCTAGCAGCTCTAAGGGTCTCGGCACAGATACGCAGTATTTT. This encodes CASSSKGLGTDTQYF.

This chain's CDR3 is CASSLPRGSSYEQYF. The DNA for the CDR3 is TGCGCCAGCAGCTTACCCCGGGGAAGCTCCTACGAGCAGTACTTC. The chain uses TRBV5-1 and TRBJ2-7, with D possibly being TRBD2 (5 bases). This CDR3 comprises 15 residues. Germline V lookup: CDR1 SGHRS, CDR2 YFSETQ. The V end lost 2 bases, the J end lost 0 bases, and 12 bases lay between the germline ends. The full variable domain, completed using reference TRBV5-1 and TRBJ2-7, is KAGVTQTPRYLIKTRGQQVTLSCSPISGHRSVSWYQQTPGQGLQFLFEYFSETQRNKGNFPGRFSGRQFSNSRSEMNVSTLELGDSALYLCASSLPRGSSYEQYFGPGTRLTVT.

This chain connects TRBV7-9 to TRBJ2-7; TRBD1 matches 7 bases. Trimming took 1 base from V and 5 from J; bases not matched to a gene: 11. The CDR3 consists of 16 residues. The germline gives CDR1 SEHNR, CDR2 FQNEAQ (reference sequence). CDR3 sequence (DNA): TGTGCCAGCAGCTTAGGACGCCTTTCAACAGGGGACGAGCAGTACTTC. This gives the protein CASSLGRLSTGDEQYF.

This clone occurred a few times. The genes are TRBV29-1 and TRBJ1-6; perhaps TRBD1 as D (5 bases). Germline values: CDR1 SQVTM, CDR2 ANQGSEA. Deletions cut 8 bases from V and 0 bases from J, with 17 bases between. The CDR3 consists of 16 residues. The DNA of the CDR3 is TGCAGCCCATCGGTAGGGACCAGCTCCTATAATTCACCCCTCCACTTT. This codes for CSPSVGTSSYNSPLHF. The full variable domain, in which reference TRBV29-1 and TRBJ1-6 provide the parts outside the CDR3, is SAVISQKPSRDICQRGTSLTIQCQVDSQVTMMFWYRQQPGQSLTLIATANQGSEATYESGFVIDKFPISRPNLTFSTLTVSNMSPEDSSIYLCSPSVGTSSYNSPLHFGNGTRLTVT.

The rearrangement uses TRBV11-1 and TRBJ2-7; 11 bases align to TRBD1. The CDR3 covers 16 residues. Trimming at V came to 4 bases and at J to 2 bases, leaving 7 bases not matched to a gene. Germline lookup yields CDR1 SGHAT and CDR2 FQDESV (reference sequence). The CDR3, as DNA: TGTGCCAGCAGCTCGTCCGGGACAGGGGGGGCCTACGAGCAGTACTTC. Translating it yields CASSSSGTGGAYEQYF.

The CDR3, as DNA: TGTGCCACCGGAACGGGGACTGGGGCCAACGTCCTGACTTTC. It specifies CATGTGTGANVLTF. V and J are TRBV6-1 and TRBJ2-6, with a weak D call TRBD2 (5 bases). The CDR3 covers 14 residues. Trimming left V 10 bases short and J 2 bases short, with 12 bases between. Germline CDR1 MNHNS, CDR2 SASEGT.

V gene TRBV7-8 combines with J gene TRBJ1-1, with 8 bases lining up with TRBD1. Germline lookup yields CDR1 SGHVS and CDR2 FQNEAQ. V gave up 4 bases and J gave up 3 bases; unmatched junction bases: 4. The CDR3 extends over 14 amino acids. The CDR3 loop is CASSYQGADTEAFF. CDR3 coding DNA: TGTGCCAGCAGCTACCAGGGGGCCGACACTGAAGCTTTCTTT.

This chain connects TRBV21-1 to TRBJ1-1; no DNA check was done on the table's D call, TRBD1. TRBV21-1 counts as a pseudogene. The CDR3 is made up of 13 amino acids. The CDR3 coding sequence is TGTGCCAGCAGCGCAGGGGATTTCACTGAAGCTTTCTTT. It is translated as CASSAGDFTEAFF.

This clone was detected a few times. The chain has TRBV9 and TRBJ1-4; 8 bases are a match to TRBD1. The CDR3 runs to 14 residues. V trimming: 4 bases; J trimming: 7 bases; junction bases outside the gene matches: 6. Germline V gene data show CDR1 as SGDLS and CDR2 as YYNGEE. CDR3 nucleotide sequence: TGTGCCAGCAGCCCCCAGGGGGCGGGTGAAAAACTGTTTTTT. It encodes CASSPQGAGEKLFF.

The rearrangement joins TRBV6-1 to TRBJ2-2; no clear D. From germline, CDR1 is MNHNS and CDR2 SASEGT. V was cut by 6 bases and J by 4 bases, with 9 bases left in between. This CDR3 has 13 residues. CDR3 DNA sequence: TGTGCCAGCAGAAGGGTGGCCACCGGGGAGCTGTTTTTT. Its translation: CASRRVATGELFF.

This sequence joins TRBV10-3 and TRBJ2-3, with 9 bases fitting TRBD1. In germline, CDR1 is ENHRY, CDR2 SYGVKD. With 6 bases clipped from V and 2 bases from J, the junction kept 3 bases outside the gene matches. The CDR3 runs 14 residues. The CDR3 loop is CAIRDRGHTDTQYF. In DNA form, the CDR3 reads TGTGCCATCAGGGACAGGGGCCACACAGATACGCAGTATTTT.

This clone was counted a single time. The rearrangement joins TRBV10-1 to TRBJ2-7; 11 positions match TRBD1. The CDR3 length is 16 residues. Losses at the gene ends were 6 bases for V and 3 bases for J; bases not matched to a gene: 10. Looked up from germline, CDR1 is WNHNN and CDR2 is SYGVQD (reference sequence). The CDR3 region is CASSDTPGTGGYEQYF. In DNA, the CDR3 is TGCGCCAGCAGCGACACACCCGGGACAGGGGGCTACGAGCAGTACTTC.

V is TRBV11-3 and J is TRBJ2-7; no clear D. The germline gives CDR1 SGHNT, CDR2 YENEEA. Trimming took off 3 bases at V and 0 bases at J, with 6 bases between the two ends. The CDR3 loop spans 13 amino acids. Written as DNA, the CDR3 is TGTGCCAGCAGCTTGGGCAGCTCCTACGAGCAGTACTTC. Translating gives CASSLGSSYEQYF.

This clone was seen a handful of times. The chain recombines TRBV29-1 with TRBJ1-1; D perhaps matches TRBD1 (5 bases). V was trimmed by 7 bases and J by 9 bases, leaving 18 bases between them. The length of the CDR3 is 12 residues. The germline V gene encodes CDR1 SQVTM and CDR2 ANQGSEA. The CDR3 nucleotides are TGCAGCGCCGGCCTGGGACTACCTCAAGCTTTCTTT. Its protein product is CSAGLGLPQAFF.